The clone carrying this TCR beta chain was recorded at least ten times. The antigen is not known. The data belong to a study of CD8 T cells in ankylosing spondylitis. TCRdb re-called the 5' RACE reads with MiXCR, one entry per CDR3 protein. Among about 96,000 distinct CDR3 sequences listed, about 9% were seen once. CDR1 and CDR2 (germline): MNHEY, SVGAGI. This CDR3 is built from 15 residues. Trimming pared 6 bases from V and 0 bases from J, leaving 14 bases between. Study-level points and caveats: The study looked at matched synovial fluid samples from ankylosing spondylitis patients. Disease-linked clones were reported to be significantly enriched there.

The rearrangement links TRBV6-5 to TRBJ1-2; D ambiguous. This sequence originates from a male donor with ankylosing spondylitis or in good health (not recorded which). Material: blood, either unsorted or a sorted T cell fraction (not recorded which). The DNA for the CDR3 is TGTGCCAGCAGACTCGAGGTAGTAGCTAACTATGGCTACACCTTC. Encoded protein: CASRLEVVANYGYTF.